This TCR beta chain is drawn from a study of tumor-infiltrating lymphocytes in primary liver carcinoma. Turning to the study itself: Spanning 30 to 69 years of age, the patients were men and women. Tumors were staged T1-T3 N0M0 and measured roughly 4.2 to 10 cm across. Study results and limitations: Blood trailed tumors significantly in top-250-clone fraction (p = 0.039).

Alongside blood RNA obtained from unsorted whole blood, germline DNA was also extracted. A constant-region primer served to make TCR beta cDNA from about 500 ng total RNA. Three-round nested multiplex PCR performed with slightly modified ARM-PCR produced the TCR beta libraries. Running around 9 cycles apiece, the first two PCR rounds relied on TRBV1-TRBV30 forward primers together with a C-beta reverse primer. Each CDR3 protein is one row after TCRdb ran MiXCR on the multiplex PCR reads. The sample has approximately 330,000 distinct CDR3 sequences, around three fifths seen once; the top ten hold roughly 6.5%. As to this clonotype: Its specificity is unknown. A much larger clone differs by one base, so this may be a read error.

V lost 0 bases and J 3 bases, leaving 5 bases between the germline ends. CDR1 LGHNA and CDR2 YNFKEQ come from the germline V gene. CDR3 size: 13 residues. This sequence was found in a man between 35 and 55 years old with primary liver carcinoma and hepatitis B virus infection. The specimen sequenced was peripheral blood. The J gene is TRBJ1-1, the V gene TRBV4-2; unclear D gene. CDR3 sequence reads: CASSQDYYTEAFF. In DNA, the CDR3 is TGTGCCAGCAGCCAAGACTATTACACTGAAGCTTTCTTT.